The clone carrying this TCR beta chain was found a few times. A junction end diverges from the germline sequence, so it may reflect a read error. A minimum of 6 micrograms of total RNA was extracted per sample. This entry belongs to a study of blood T cells in healthy people across ages. A second roughly 7 to 12 cycle PCR used barcoded and J-beta primers. Each CDR3 protein is one row after TCRdb ran MiXCR on the 5' RACE reads. In the table there are over 550,000 distinct CDR3 sequences, approximately 30% of which are singletons. In germline, CDR1 is SGHKS, CDR2 YYEKEE (reference sequence). There are 16 residues in the CDR3.

The sample consisted of blood. J is TRBJ1-2 and V is TRBV5-5; D remains ambiguous. The clonotype was recovered from an elderly woman in good health. This chain's CDR3 is CTSSLAPGLRDYGYTF. CDR3 DNA: TGTACCAGCAGCTTGGCCCCAGGACTCCGGGACTATGGCTACACCTTC.